The 19 T cell receptor beta chains reported below all come from one sample, sequenced in a study of Graves' ophthalmopathy and Graves' hyperthyroidism. Investigators amplified TCR beta CDR3 regions from RNA transcripts. Amplification began with first-round RT-PCR using HTBI primers, then second-round multiplex PCR was performed. TCRdb reprocessed the multiplex PCR reads via MiXCR and lists one record per CDR3 protein. The sample yields a few hundred thousand distinct CDR3 sequences, just under 40% seen once. Sequencing was performed on peripheral blood or thyroid tissue (not recorded which). Receptors originate from an adult man with Graves' hyperthyroidism.

This rearrangement joins TRBV9 to TRBJ1-4; D is undetermined. Trimming pared 4 bases from V and 3 bases from J, leaving 10 bases between. The germline V gene encodes CDR1 SGDLS and CDR2 YYNGEE. This CDR3 spans 14 amino acids. The CDR3 DNA reads as TGTGCCAGCAGCCCCCGTATTGCTAATGAAAAACTGTTTTTT. Residues: CASSPRIANEKLFF.

The chain couples TRBV6-1 to TRBJ2-2; D call uncertain. Trimming took off 4 bases at V and 7 bases at J, with 10 bases between the two ends. Per the germline V gene, CDR1 is MNHNS and CDR2 is SASEGT. The CDR3 contains 13 residues. The CDR3 sequence is CASSGPSSGELFF. The DNA of the CDR3 is TGTGCCAGCAGTGGCCCTAGTAGCGGGGAGCTGTTTTTT.

The rearrangement uses TRBV7-9 and TRBJ2-2; 8 bases are shared with TRBD1. Unmatched junction bases numbered 16, after V lost 3 bases and J lost 7 bases. This CDR3 comprises 18 residues. Germline V gene sequence: CDR1 SEHNR, CDR2 FQNEAQ (reference sequence). This CDR3 reads CASSFPRGQGALHGELFF. In DNA form, the CDR3 reads TGTGCCAGCAGCTTCCCACGCGGTCAGGGGGCCCTGCACGGGGAGCTGTTTTTT. The full variable domain, completed using reference TRBV7-9 and TRBJ2-2, is DTGVSQNPRHKITKRGQNVTFRCDPISEHNRLYWYRQTLGQGPEFLTYFQNEAQLEKSRLLSDRFSAERPKGSFSTLEIQRTEQGDSAMYLCASSFPRGQGALHGELFFGEGSRLTVL.

The gene calls are TRBV24-1 and TRBJ2-7; TRBD2 matches 12 bases. The ends lost 4 bases at V and 7 bases at J; junction bases unmatched: 7. The CDR3 spans 15 residues. CDR1 and CDR2 (germline): KGHDR, SFDVKD. CDR3 coding DNA: TGTGCCACCAGTGACCGACTAGCGGGAGTATATGAGCAGTACTTC. It encodes CATSDRLAGVYEQYF.

The CDR3 loop is CASSLERGSNQPQHF. The CDR3 region has the DNA TGCGCCAGCAGCTTGGAGCGCGGGAGCAATCAGCCCCAGCATTTT. This chain joins TRBV5-1 and TRBJ1-5; D remains ambiguous. The germline V gene encodes CDR1 SGHRS and CDR2 YFSETQ. The V end was cut by 0 bases, the J end by 1 base, with 8 bases between. The CDR3 loop spans 15 amino acids.

The chain is built from TRBV4-1 and TRBJ1-2, with D tentatively TRBD1 (5 bases). Germline V gene lookup returns CDR1 MGHRA and CDR2 YSYEKL. The CDR3 loop spans 14 amino acids. Trimming cost V 0 bases and J 7 bases, with 12 bases left between them. CDR3 DNA sequence: TGCGCCAGCAGCCAAGATGGGATCGGGGGTGGCTACACCTTC. It specifies CASSQDGIGGGYTF.

This clonotype was picked up many times. This chain joins TRBV29-1 and TRBJ2-2; D gene ambiguous. The CDR3 is 13 amino acids. CDR1 SQVTM and CDR2 ANQGSEA come from the germline V gene. V lost 2 bases and J 0 bases, leaving 4 bases between the germline ends. The CDR3 is CSVEWTNTGELFF. DNA of the CDR3: TGCAGCGTTGAATGGACGAACACCGGGGAGCTGTTTTTT.

This clonotype was detected a few times. The V gene is TRBV11-2, the J gene TRBJ1-5; the D is unclear. Germline CDR1 SGHAT, CDR2 FQNNGV. The CDR3 extends over 14 amino acids. The V gene lost 6 bases and the J gene lost 6 bases, with 15 bases spanning the gap. The CDR3 spells CASSYSLPGQPQHF. The CDR3 DNA reads as TGTGCCAGCAGTTACTCCCTCCCTGGTCAGCCCCAGCATTTT. The full variable domain, in which reference TRBV11-2 and TRBJ1-5 provide the parts outside the CDR3, is EAGVAQSPRYKIIEKRQSVAFWCNPISGHATLYWYQQILGQGPKLLIQFQNNGVVDDSQLPKDRFSAERLKGVDSTLKIQPAKLEDSAVYLCASSYSLPGQPQHFGDGTRLSIL.

This clonotype was observed many times. The chain joins TRBV7-2 to TRBJ1-4; D gene unclear. CDR1 is SGHTA, CDR2 FQGNSA, per germline. The CDR3 length is 15 residues. V dropped 6 bases and J dropped 0 bases, with 11 bases sitting between them. The CDR3 spells CASRGYLATNEKLFF. Written as DNA, the CDR3 is TGTGCCAGCAGGGGATATTTGGCAACTAATGAAAAACTGTTTTTT.

This clonotype was seen at least ten times. CDR3 residues: CSVVGPNTEAFF. CDR3 DNA sequence: TGCAGCGTAGTGGGGCCGAACACTGAAGCTTTCTTT. The chain employs TRBV29-1 and TRBJ1-1; D is perhaps TRBD1 (5 bases). Germline-derived CDR1 and CDR2 are SQVTM and ANQGSEA. The CDR3 extends over 12 amino acids. Deletions cut 6 bases from V and 1 base from J, with 9 bases between.

On this clonotype itself: A read error is possible here, since a much larger clone lies one base away. DNA of the CDR3: TGTGCCAGCAGCCCAGGGTGGGAGCAGTTCTTC. It is translated as CASSPGWEQFF. This chain links TRBV25-1 with TRBJ2-1; D is perhaps TRBD1 (5 bases). The CDR3 extends over 11 amino acids. Germline V gives CDR1 MGHDK, CDR2 SYGVNS. V lost 6 bases, J lost 10 bases, and 10 bases lay in between.

This clonotype was observed at least ten times. Its ends do not fully match the called genes, so a read error is possible. CDR3 amino acids: CASSDAFDGVFF. The CDR3 DNA reads TGTGCCAGCAGTGACGCTTTTGACGGGGTGTTTTTT. The chain employs TRBV6-1 and TRBJ1-5; D call uncertain. This CDR3 comprises 12 residues. CDR1 is MNHNS and CDR2 is SASEGT in the germline V gene.

This clonotype was counted once. The chain is built from TRBV24-1 and TRBJ2-1; 8 bases align to TRBD2. The CDR3 totals 14 residues. CDR1 KGHDR and CDR2 SFDVKD come from the germline V gene. The V and J ends lost 9 bases and 0 bases, in that order; junction bases with no gene match: 3. CDR3 coding DNA: TGTGCCACCGAGCGGGGGAGCTCCTACAATGAGCAGTTCTTC. It is translated as CATERGSSYNEQFF.

This clonotype was observed a single time. V usage is TRBV25-1 and J usage is TRBJ1-6, with TRBD1 identical over 11 bases. The length of the CDR3 is 15 residues. The V gene end was trimmed by 8 bases and the J gene end by 6 bases; junction bases not matched to a gene: 6. CDR1 MGHDK and CDR2 SYGVNS come from the germline V gene. DNA of the CDR3: TGTGCCAGCCGGACAGGGGGCGCCGGTAATTCACCCCTCCACTTT. This gives the protein CASRTGGAGNSPLHF. The full variable domain, rest sourced from reference TRBV25-1 and TRBJ1-6, is EADIYQTPRYLVIGTGKKITLECSQTMGHDKMYWYQQDPGMELHLIHYSYGVNSTEKGDLSSESTVSRIRTEHFPLTLESARPSHTSQYLCASRTGGAGNSPLHFGNGTRLTVT.

Turning to this clonotype: Just one base apart from a much larger clone, this may be a read error. The rearrangement uses TRBV9 and TRBJ1-1; D unresolved. Trimming took 0 bases from V and 4 from J, leaving 7 bases between them. CDR3 size: 13 residues. Looked up from germline, CDR1 is SGDLS and CDR2 is YYNGEE. CDR3 bases: TGTGCCAGCAGCGTAGCGGGCTTCACTGAAGCTTTCTTT. Translated, it gives CASSVAGFTEAFF.

This clonotype was observed at least ten times. The rearrangement joins TRBV20-1 to TRBJ2-2; 8 bases align to TRBD2. The germline gives CDR1 DFQATT, CDR2 SNEGSKA (reference sequence). CDR3 length equals 15 residues. V was clipped by 3 bases and J by 2 bases; unmatched bases: 5. CDR3 region: CSARERGPNTGELFF. The CDR3 DNA reads as TGCAGTGCTAGGGAGCGGGGGCCTAACACCGGGGAGCTGTTTTTT.

This clonotype was found many times. The chain combines TRBV7-9 with TRBJ2-2, with a weak D call TRBD1 (5 bases). The V gene lost 4 bases and the J gene lost 0 bases, with 12 bases spanning the gap. Germline CDR1 SEHNR, CDR2 FQNEAQ (reference sequence). The CDR3 has 16 amino acids. This CDR3 is CASSSPGQPNTGELFF. CDR3 sequence (DNA): TGTGCCAGCAGCTCCCCCGGACAACCGAACACCGGGGAGCTGTTTTTT.

With respect to this clonotype: At one boundary the junction diverges from the germline segment, which might be a read error. The chain joins TRBV30 to TRBJ1-2; D not certain. The CDR3 sequence is 14 residues long. Germline lookup yields CDR1 GTSNPN and CDR2 SVGIG (reference sequence). The chain's CDR3 is CAWYQRTDFYGCTF. For the CDR3, the DNA is TGTGCCTGGTACCAGCGGACTGACTTCTATGGCTGCACCTTC.

This clonotype was observed at least ten times. The V and J genes are TRBV12-3 or TRBV12-4 and TRBJ1-5, with D unclear. The CDR3 contains 13 residues. Trimming stripped 6 bases from V and 0 bases from J, with 6 bases between. CDR3 DNA sequence: TGTGCCAGCAGACCAAATAGCAATCAGCCCCAGCATTTT. It translates to CASRPNSNQPQHF.